One sample yielded the 21 T cell receptor beta chains listed below, sequenced in a study of blood T cell repertoires in COVID-19. Profiled with immunoSEQ multiplex PCR; TCRdb holds only in-frame clones, not every one. The repertoire holds about 34,000 clones, with 80% to 95% as singletons. Material: peripheral blood. These receptors were taken from a man older than 75 with acute or convalescent COVID-19.

This chain uses TRBV4-2 with TRBJ2-2; 7 bases are a match to TRBD2. CDR3 length: 17 amino acids. CDR1 LGHNA and CDR2 YNFKEQ come from the germline V gene. Trimming took 3 bases from V and 5 from J; bases not matched to a gene: 12. The CDR3 loop is CASSHPREAGTTGELFF. DNA of the CDR3: TGTGCCAGCAGCCACCCCCGGGAGGCAGGGACGACCGGGGAGCTGTTTTTT.

The sample holds one count of this clone. This chain joins TRBV5-1 and TRBJ2-7, with 10 bases lining up with TRBD2. CDR3 size: 18 residues. Losses at the gene ends were 1 base for V and 0 bases for J; bases not matched to a gene: 10. CDR1 is SGHRS and CDR2 is YFSETQ in the germline V gene. For the CDR3, the DNA is TGCGCCAGCAGCTTGTATATAGCGGGGGGCTCCTACTCCTACGAGCAGTACTTC. Protein: CASSLYIAGGSYSYEQYF. The full variable domain, rest sourced from reference TRBV5-1 and TRBJ2-7, is KAGVTQTPRYLIKTRGQQVTLSCSPISGHRSVSWYQQTPGQGLQFLFEYFSETQRNKGNFPGRFSGRQFSNSRSEMNVSTLELGDSALYLCASSLYIAGGSYSYEQYFGPGTRLTVT.

The CDR3, as DNA: TGTGCCAGCAGCTTGGGAGGGAACTATGGCTACACCTTC. Translating gives CASSLGGNYGYTF. The chain uses TRBV5-5 and TRBJ1-2; D is ambiguous. The CDR3 is 13 amino acids. CDR1 and CDR2 from the germline V gene are SGHKS and YYEKEE (reference sequence). Trimming removed 0 bases at V and 2 bases at J, with 5 bases between.

V gene TRBV28 combines with J gene TRBJ1-1; 11 nucleotides align to TRBD1. Losses at the gene ends were 4 bases for V and 3 bases for J; bases not matched to a gene: 1. The CDR3 has 14 residues. From germline, CDR1 is MDHEN and CDR2 SYDVKM. CDR3 bases: TGTGCCAGCAGTTCGGGACAGGGGGACACTGAAGCTTTCTTT. It translates to CASSSGQGDTEAFF.

This clone was seen just once. The chain is built from TRBV5-5 and TRBJ1-6; maybe TRBD1 (5 bases). The germline gives CDR1 SGHKS, CDR2 YYEKEE (reference sequence). The CDR3 length is 13 residues. V lost 4 bases, J lost 7 bases, and 9 bases lay in between. The DNA for the CDR3 is TGTGCCAGCAGCCCTCGACAGAATTCACCCCTCCACTTT. Translated: CASSPRQNSPLHF.

V usage is TRBV5-1 and J usage is TRBJ2-3, with 9 bases fitting TRBD2. Germline V gene lookup returns CDR1 SGHRS and CDR2 YFSETQ. The CDR3 contains 16 residues. V lost 0 bases and J lost 2; bases outside the gene matches: 4. The CDR3 DNA reads as TGCGCCAGCAGCTTGGGGCTAGCGGGGTACACAGATACGCAGTATTTT. It encodes CASSLGLAGYTDTQYF.

The chain carries TRBV28 and TRBJ2-7; weak D call: TRBD2 (6 bases). This CDR3 has 16 amino acids. CDR1 is MDHEN, CDR2 SYDVKM, per germline. V dropped 4 bases and J dropped 10 bases, with 26 bases sitting between them. This CDR3 reads CASSSSSGTPAFNQYF. The CDR3 DNA reads as TGTGCCAGCAGTTCTTCTTCCGGGACTCCCGCCTTCAATCAGTACTTC. The full variable domain, completed using reference TRBV28 and TRBJ2-7, is DVKVTQSSRYLVKRTGEKVFLECVQDMDHENMFWYRQDPGLGLRLIYFSYDVKMKEKGDIPEGYSVSREKKERFSLILESASTNQTSMYLCASSSSSGTPAFNQYFGPGTRLTVT.

V and J are TRBV5-6 and TRBJ2-7; possible D gene TRBD1, 6 bases. The V end lost 0 bases, the J end lost 6 bases, and 10 bases lay between the germline ends. The CDR3 consists of 13 residues. Germline V lookup: CDR1 SGHDT, CDR2 YYEEEE. CDR3 region: CASSLVPGAEQYF. The CDR3 DNA follows: TGTGCCAGCAGCTTGGTACCAGGGGCCGAGCAGTACTTC.

This chain uses TRBV19 with TRBJ2-2, with D unresolved. The CDR3 runs to 14 residues. Trimming pared 8 bases from V and 0 bases from J, leaving 10 bases between. Germline CDR1 and CDR2: LNHDA and SQIVND (reference sequence). The CDR3 protein is CASRPVANTGELFF. CDR3 bases: TGTGCCAGTCGTCCGGTAGCGAACACCGGGGAGCTGTTTTTT.

The chain recombines TRBV10-1 with TRBJ1-1, with D tentatively TRBD1 (5 bases). The CDR3 sequence is 14 residues long. Deletions cut 6 bases from V and 3 bases from J, with 14 bases between. Germline V gene data show CDR1 as WNHNN and CDR2 as SYGVQD (reference sequence). The CDR3 region is CASSPAGRDTEAFF. CDR3 nucleotide sequence: TGCGCCAGCAGCCCAGCAGGGAGGGACACTGAAGCTTTCTTT.

The chain carries TRBV5-1 and TRBJ2-2; 14 nucleotides line up with TRBD2. Trimming at V came to 0 bases and at J to 4 bases, leaving 5 bases not matched to a gene. CDR3 length: 18 residues. Germline V gives CDR1 SGHRS, CDR2 YFSETQ. CDR3 in DNA: TGCGCCAGCAGCTTGGGGTCGGGACTAGCGGGAGTCACCGGGGAGCTGTTTTTT. It is translated as CASSLGSGLAGVTGELFF.

The V call is TRBV7-6, the J call TRBJ2-1; 7 bases are a match to TRBD2. Germline-derived CDR1 and CDR2 are SGHVS and FNYEAQ. Germline trimming cut 0 bases from V and 10 bases from J; bases unmatched to any gene: 9. This CDR3 has 15 residues. CDR3 nucleotide sequence: TGTGCCAGCAGCTTAGCCGCGGCTAGCGGTTTGGAGCAGTTCTTC. Translating gives CASSLAAASGLEQFF. Full variable domain (missing parts from reference TRBV7-6 and TRBJ2-1): GAGVSQSPRYKVTKRGQDVALRCDPISGHVSLYWYRQALGQGPEFLTYFNYEAQQDKSGLPNDRFSAERPEGSISTLTIQRTEQRDSAMYRCASSLAAASGLEQFFGPGTRLTVL.

The V gene is TRBV27, the J gene TRBJ1-3; TRBD1 agrees at 7 bases. Unmatched junction bases numbered 9, after V lost 3 bases and J lost 7 bases. CDR1 is MNHEY, CDR2 SMNVEV, per germline (reference sequence). The CDR3 consists of 15 residues. CDR3 DNA sequence: TGTGCCAGCAGTTTTAGGGCAGGGGGACGGAACACCATATATTTT. Translation: CASSFRAGGRNTIYF.

This rearrangement joins TRBV11-2 to TRBJ1-1; D not resolved. The germline V and J ends were trimmed by 1 base and 4 bases, with 13 bases remaining between them. The CDR3 length is 15 residues. CDR1 SGHAT and CDR2 FQNNGV come from the germline V gene. The CDR3 nucleotides read TGTGCCAGCAGCTTAGTCTCAGGATCTCCCACTGAAGCTTTCTTT. Its translation: CASSLVSGSPTEAFF.

The rearrangement joins TRBV13 to TRBJ1-2; 8 bases are a match to TRBD1. Per the germline V gene, CDR1 is PRHDT and CDR2 is FYEKMQ (reference sequence). Germline trimming cut 1 base from V and 9 bases from J; bases unmatched to any gene: 7. The CDR3 has 14 residues. The CDR3 protein is CASSLVQGGLRYTF. CDR3 DNA sequence: TGTGCCAGCAGCTTAGTACAGGGGGGCCTACGCTACACCTTC. The full variable domain, with the rest looked up from reference TRBV13 and TRBJ1-2, is AAGVIQSPRHLIKEKRETATLKCYPIPRHDTVYWYQQGPGQDPQFLISFYEKMQSDKGSIPDRFSAQQFSDYHSELNMSSLELGDSALYFCASSLVQGGLRYTFGSGTRLTVV.

Here the CDR3 DNA reads TGTGCCAGCAGTATATACAGGGGATTCAACGAGCAGTACTTC. Its translation is CASSIYRGFNEQYF. The genes are TRBV27 and TRBJ2-7; 7 bases map to TRBD1. Germline trimming cut 5 bases from V and 5 bases from J; bases unmatched to any gene: 9. The CDR3 runs to 14 residues. The V gene's germline CDR1 is MNHEY and CDR2 SMNVEV (reference sequence).

The gene calls are TRBV3-1 (or the pseudogene TRBV3-2) and TRBJ2-5, with TRBD2 matching 9 bases. After removal of 1 base from V and 5 bases from J, the junction contained 8 bases not matched to a gene. The CDR3 has 16 amino acids. The germline CDR1 and CDR2 sequences are LGHDT and YNNKEL (reference sequence). CDR3 DNA sequence: TGTGCCAGCAGCCAAGCCAGCGGCGGGGGGGGTGAGACCCAGTACTTC. Its translation is CASSQASGGGGETQYF.

The chain uses TRBV11-2 and TRBJ2-3, with a weak D call TRBD2 (5 bases). V dropped 10 bases and J dropped 6 bases, with 23 bases sitting between them. The germline CDR1 and CDR2 sequences are SGHAT and FQNNGV. The CDR3 is made up of 15 amino acids. CDR3 protein: CAIGLGMPGGDTQYF. For the CDR3, the DNA is TGTGCCATCGGCCTGGGGATGCCGGGCGGGGATACGCAGTATTTT.

The rearrangement links TRBV28 to TRBJ1-5; D is ambiguous. Per the germline V gene, CDR1 is MDHEN and CDR2 is SYDVKM. The ends were cut back, 2 bases at V and 6 bases at J, with 11 bases in the middle. The CDR3 is made up of 14 amino acids. Here the CDR3 reads CASSLPGYSQPQHF. DNA of the CDR3: TGTGCCAGCAGTTTACCGGGGTACAGTCAGCCCCAGCATTTT. Filled out from reference TRBV28 and TRBJ1-5, the complete variable domain reads DVKVTQSSRYLVKRTGEKVFLECVQDMDHENMFWYRQDPGLGLRLIYFSYDVKMKEKGDIPEGYSVSREKKERFSLILESASTNQTSMYLCASSLPGYSQPQHFGDGTRLSIL.

This rearrangement joins TRBV29-1 to TRBJ2-1, with 13 positions matching TRBD2. Trimming cost V 8 bases and J 8 bases; bases outside gene matches: 15. The germline gives CDR1 SQVTM, CDR2 ANQGSEA. This CDR3 is 16 amino acids long. DNA for the CDR3: TGCAGCACCAGACTAGCGGGGGGTCATATTCTCGATGAGCAGTTCTTC. Its protein is CSTRLAGGHILDEQFF.

The V gene is TRBV7-6, the J gene TRBJ1-2; possibly TRBD1 for D (5 bases). The V end was cut by 5 bases, the J end by 7 bases, with 14 bases between. Per germline, CDR1 SGHVS and CDR2 FNYEAQ. This CDR3 region has 13 residues. The CDR3 spells CASSLRREGGYTF. The CDR3 DNA sequence: TGTGCCAGCAGCCTCCGCAGGGAGGGTGGCTACACCTTC.